Described below is a single T cell receptor (beta chain) sequence and its context. The naive CD8 population came from CD45RO-negative cells selected for CCR7, without terminally differentiated effector memory CD45RA+ cells. Nashville, Tennessee was home to all donors, who were Caucasian adults. These data originate in a study of shared clonotypes between healthy human individuals. After removal of 3 bases from V and 4 bases from J, the junction contained 7 bases not matched to a gene. The CDR3 sequence is 16 residues long. Germline values: CDR1 SGDLS, CDR2 YYNGEE. Data came from immunoSEQ multiplex PCR; TCRdb stores just in-frame clones and leaves some out. The table records about 2 million clones, less than 95% of them present only once.

The chain has TRBV9 and TRBJ2-1; 10 nucleotides agree with TRBD2. Sequenced sample: naive CD8+ T cells sorted from blood. This clonotype originated in a man younger than 35 in good health. The CDR3, as DNA: TGTGCCAGCAGCGAAGTCGGACTAGCGGATTACAATGAGCAGTTCTTC. This codes for CASSEVGLADYNEQFF.